These T cell receptor beta chains were read from a single sample in a study of cytomegalovirus exposure and HLA in healthy donors. Sequencing was performed with immunoSEQ multiplex PCR; in TCRdb, only in-frame clones are kept and a portion is missing. The data hold some 60,000 clones, with around 85% observed a single time. What was sequenced was PBMCs. The receptors were gathered from a man aged 40-49 years in good health and CMV-seronegative. The conserved cysteine and the conserved F or W are not part of the CDR3 here. Fields, in order: clone size, V gene, CDR3 protein. Only some rows state a clone size, as once, few, many or a class for expanded clones.

.	TRBV12-5	ASGLTGVSNQPQH
.	TRBV4-1	ATSREKTGRPNTGELF
.	TRBV19	ASSMEGMAGQPQH
.	TRBV9	ASSIPGGGGGNTIY
.	TRBV9	ASSVGAAVLYQETQY
.	TRBV6-5	ASSYSTGDLNTEAF
.	TRBV11-1	ASSFRLLAGGHNEQF
.	TRBV19	ASSSSGGTDTQY
.	TRBV28	ASSGHLLTYNEQF
.	TRBV29-1	SVVLAGTGSEKLF
.	TRBV19	ASSIDGRGPIYGYT
few	TRBV6-5	ASSTQQGSYEQY
.	TRBV7-6	ASSSGQGLDTQY
.	TRBV27	ASMSFGSYNSPLH
once	TRBV5-6	ASSLGSGGQGLETQY
.	TRBV2	ASSKQGLSGYT
.	TRBV4-1	ASSQEGRNSPLH
.	TRBV10-2	ASSEDTNTGELF
once	TRBV2	ASSVEGAGIQY
.	TRBV2	ASSDRQGSTEAF
.	TRBV6-1	ASSEGQAVNSPLH
.	TRBV6-1	ASSAQTGAYEQY
.	TRBV5-6	ASSQIIMNTEAF
.	TRBV19	ASSIVARVNYGYT
.	TRBV19	ASASLRTGVGTDTQY
.	TRBV5-4	ASSTQQGANSPLH
.	TRBV5-1	ASSATDRGDNSPLH
once	TRBV9	ASSLTGEDTEAF
.	TRBV2	ASSEVSSYNEQF
.	TRBV27	ASSQAGLAGTPYEQY
.	TRBV9	ASSVGVSSYEQY
.	TRBV27	ATNSGTGHNSPLH
.	TRBV29-1	SVGSLRETQY
.	TRBV28	ASSLTIGWSGGDYNEQF
.	TRBV11-3	ASSLALAFEGAGTEAF
.	TRBV18	ASSPLPGVNTEAF
.	TRBV4-3	ASSQRGDNTEAF
.	TRBV10-3	ATRDQGGTQY
once	TRBV11-3	ASSLTGGWDEQY
.	TRBV29-1	SVGAGTPTDTQY
.	TRBV27	ASSLRLAQYNEQF
.	TRBV5-1	ASSLGQGWTGELF
.	TRBV14	ASSPDRGRGNTIY
.	TRBV19	ASSQGVFRSPLH
.	TRBV9	ASSVGAGAGELF
.	TRBV5-4	ASSLEGLVSGEQF
.	TRBV7-7	ASSLGAGNQETQY
.	TRBV25-1	ASSEMGQGLEKLF
.	TRBV5-5	ASNPGVTDTQY
.	TRBV28	ASRLDSPYSNQPQH
.	TRBV6-4	ASSDGTSVTDTQY
.	TRBV7-9	ASSSAYKSTEAF